The T cell receptor (beta chain) described here comes from a study of cytomegalovirus exposure and HLA in healthy donors. 60 Vbeta and 13 Jbeta primers were used in PCR. TCRdb keeps only in-frame clones here, not all; method: immunoSEQ multiplex PCR. The sample contains more than 100,000 clones, about 9.1% of which appear only once. V lost 0 bases and J lost 1, with 8 bases in between. Germline V lookup: CDR1 MGHRA, CDR2 YSYEKL. The CDR3 covers 15 residues. The chain is built from TRBV4-1 and TRBJ2-3; no clear D gene. This receptor was identified in a woman aged 40 to 50 in good health and CMV-seropositive. Sequences were obtained from PBMCs. CDR3 amino acids: CASSQDEVGTDTQYF. DNA for the CDR3: TGCGCCAGCAGCCAAGATGAGGTGGGCACAGATACGCAGTATTTT.